This TCR beta chain was sequenced for a study of blood T cells in healthy people across ages. A J-beta primer mix and a sample-barcoded 5' primer were used in a second PCR of about 7 to 12 cycles. Samples each returned at least 2.5 million CDR3-containing paired-end reads. One entry per CDR3 protein, called by TCRdb with MiXCR from the 5' RACE reads. The data show 700,000 to 1,000,000 distinct CDR3 sequences, with roughly 44% seen just once and 15% to 25% held by the top ten. Findings and limits, study-wide: Diversity figures derived from one million T cells were judged to underestimate the true value.

Concerning this clonotype: Antigen: not known.

The V and J ends lost 1 base and 5 bases respectively, with 11 bases between them. This CDR3 comprises 15 residues. Looked up from germline, CDR1 is LGHNA and CDR2 is YSLEER. The sample comprised blood. The receptor comes from a man aged 55 to 70 in good health. The gene calls are TRBV4-3 and TRBJ2-2; D uncertain. The CDR3 protein is CASSQGADSTGELFF. CDR3 coding DNA: TGCGCCAGCAGCCAAGGTGCCGACTCTACCGGGGAGCTGTTTTTT.